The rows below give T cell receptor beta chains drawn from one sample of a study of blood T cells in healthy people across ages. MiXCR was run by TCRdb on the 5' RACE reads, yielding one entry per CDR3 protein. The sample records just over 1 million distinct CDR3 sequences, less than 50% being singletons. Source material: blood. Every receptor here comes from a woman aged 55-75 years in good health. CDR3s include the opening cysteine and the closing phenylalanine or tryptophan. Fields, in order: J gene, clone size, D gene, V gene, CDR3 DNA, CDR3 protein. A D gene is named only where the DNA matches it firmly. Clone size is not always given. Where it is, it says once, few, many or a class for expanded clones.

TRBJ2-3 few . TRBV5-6 TGTGCCAGCAGCTTGTTAGGACCCCGCACAGATACGCAGTATTTT CASSLLGPRTDTQYF
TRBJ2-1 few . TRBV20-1 TGCAGTGCTAGGGGAAAACGGGAGCAGTTCTTC CSARGKREQFF
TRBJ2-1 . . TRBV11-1 TGTGCCTGCAGCGACCTATCTAGCAATGAGCAGTTCTTC CACSDLSSNEQFF
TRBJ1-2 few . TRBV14 TGTGCCAGCAGCCAAGTAGGGGCAGCGGACCATGGCTACACCTTC CASSQVGAADHGYTF
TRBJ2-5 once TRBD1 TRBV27 TGTGCCAGCAGGGGACAGGTGGGGACCCAGTACTTC CASRGQVGTQYF
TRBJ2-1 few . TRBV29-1 TGCAGCGTTGGCTTTAGCGGACCCTACAATGAGCAGTTCTTC CSVGFSGPYNEQFF
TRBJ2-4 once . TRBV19 TGTGCCAGTAGCCCAATTCCTAGCTCCTACAATGAGCAGTACTTC CASSPIPSSYNEQYF
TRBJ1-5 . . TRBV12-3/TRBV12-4 TGTGCCAGCAGTTTAAAATCGGGCAATCAGCCCCAGCATTTT CASSLKSGNQPQHF
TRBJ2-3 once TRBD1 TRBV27 TGTGCCAGCAGTTTATTCCGCGGGACAGGGGGTAGGACAGATACGCAGTATTTT CASSLFRGTGGRTDTQYF
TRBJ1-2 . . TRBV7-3 TGTGCCAGCAGCTTAACGGGTGTTGACTATGGCTACACCTTC CASSLTGVDYGYTF
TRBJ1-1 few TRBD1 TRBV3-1 TGTGCCAGCAGCCAACAGGGGGTGTGGACTGAAGCTTTCTTT CASSQQGVWTEAFF
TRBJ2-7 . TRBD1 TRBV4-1 TGCGCCAGCAGCCACCGGACAGGGCGCGAGCAGTACTTC CASSHRTGREQYF
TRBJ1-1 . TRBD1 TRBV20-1 TGCAGTGCTAGAGACCCGAGACAGGGCTTTGAAGCTTTCTTT CSARDPRQGFEAFF
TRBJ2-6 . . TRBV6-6 TGTGCCAGCAGTTACATCCGAACCAGCTCTGGGGCCAACGTCCTGACTTTC CASSYIRTSSGANVLTF
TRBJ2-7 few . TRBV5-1 TGCGCCAGTAGCTTCGGGCGGGTTCCCCGCTACAATGAGCAGTACTTC CASSFGRVPRYNEQYF
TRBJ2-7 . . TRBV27 TGTGCCAGCAGAGGGGACACCTACTACAATGAGCAGTACTTC CASRGDTYYNEQYF
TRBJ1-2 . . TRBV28 TGTGCCAGCAGTTTCCTCGACAGCCCATATGGCTACACCTTC CASSFLDSPYGYTF
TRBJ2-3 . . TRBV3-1 TGTGCCAGCAGCCACCCTCCCCTATATACGCAGTATTTT CASSHPPLYTQYF
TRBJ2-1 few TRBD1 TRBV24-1 TGTGCCACCAGCGGGACAGGGGGGAACAATGAGCAGTTCTTC CATSGTGGNNEQFF